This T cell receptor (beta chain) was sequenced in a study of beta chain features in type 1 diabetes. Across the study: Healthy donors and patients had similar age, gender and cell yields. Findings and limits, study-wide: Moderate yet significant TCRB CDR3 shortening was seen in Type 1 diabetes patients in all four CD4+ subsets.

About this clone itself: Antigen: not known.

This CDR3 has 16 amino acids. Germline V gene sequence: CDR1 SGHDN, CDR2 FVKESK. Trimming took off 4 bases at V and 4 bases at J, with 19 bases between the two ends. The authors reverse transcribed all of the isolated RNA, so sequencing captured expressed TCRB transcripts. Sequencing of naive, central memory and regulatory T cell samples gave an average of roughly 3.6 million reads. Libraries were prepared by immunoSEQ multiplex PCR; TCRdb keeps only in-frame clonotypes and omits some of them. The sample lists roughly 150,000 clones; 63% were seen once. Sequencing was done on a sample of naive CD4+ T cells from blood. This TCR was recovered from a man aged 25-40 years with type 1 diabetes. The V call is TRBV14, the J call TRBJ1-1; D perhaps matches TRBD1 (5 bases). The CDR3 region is CASSLRTPHGSTEAFF. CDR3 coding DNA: TGTGCCAGCAGCCTAAGGACACCTCACGGTAGCACTGAAGCTTTCTTT.